Listed below are T cell receptor beta chains from one sample, sequenced in a study of shared clonotypes between healthy human individuals. Clones were sequenced by immunoSEQ multiplex PCR, and TCRdb holds only the in-frame ones, with some missing. The sample comprises roughly 480,000 clones, 79% of which are singletons, and more than 10% rests with the top ten. Sequenced: PBMCs. These receptors came from a woman aged 40 to 55 in good health. Some clones in this sample may be carry-over from other donors' samples. Both conserved end residues are part of each CDR3. The D gene is left open where the match is weak. Clone size appears in some rows only: once, few, many, or a class for an expanded clone.

CDR3aa | CDR3nt | v_gene | d_gene | j_gene | abundance
CASSYRLAGVADTQYF | TGTGCCAGCAGCTATCGACTAGCGGGAGTGGCAGATACGCAGTATTTT | TRBV5-5 | TRBD2 | TRBJ2-3 | NA
CASSAHPSGGTIPYEQYF | TGTGCCAGCAGCGCCCACCCGTCGGGCGGGACGATTCCCTACGAGCAGTACTTC | TRBV9 | NA | TRBJ2-7 | NA
CASSSLGGAEQFF | TGTGCCAGCAGCTCACTAGGGGGGGCTGAGCAGTTCTTC | TRBV7-7 | NA | TRBJ2-1 | NA
CASSLGGGPNEQFF | TGTGCCAGCAGCTTGGGAGGAGGGCCCAATGAGCAGTTCTTC | TRBV7-9 | NA | TRBJ2-1 | NA
CASGDPDGSQYF | TGTGCCAGCGGGGACCCGGACGGGTCCCAGTACTTC | TRBV2 | NA | TRBJ2-5 | NA
CASRSGGIDTQYF | TGCGCCAGCAGGAGCGGGGGGATAGATACGCAGTATTTT | TRBV10-2 | TRBD2 | TRBJ2-3 | NA
CASSLEHGTGTPYEQYF | TGTGCCAGCAGCTTGGAACACGGGACAGGGACTCCCTACGAGCAGTACTTC | TRBV5-8 | TRBD1 | TRBJ2-7 | NA
CASRRTGSYNEQFF | TGTGCCAGCAGACGGACAGGCTCCTACAATGAGCAGTTCTTC | TRBV6-6 | TRBD1 | TRBJ2-1 | NA
CASSIASIGYEQYF | TGTGCCAGTAGTATCGCTAGTATAGGCTACGAGCAGTACTTC | TRBV19 | NA | TRBJ2-7 | NA
CASRSGQGRDTQYF | TGTGCCAGCAGATCAGGACAGGGAAGAGATACGCAGTATTTT | TRBV28 | TRBD1 | TRBJ2-3 | NA
CASSPSGRTDTQYF | TGTGCCAGCAGCCCTAGCGGGAGAACAGATACGCAGTATTTT | TRBV7-9 | TRBD2 | TRBJ2-3 | once
CASSFDRDTEAFF | TGTGCCAGCAGCTTTGACAGAGATACTGAAGCTTTCTTT | TRBV7-9 | NA | TRBJ1-1 | NA
CASRLTGLETQYF | TGTGCCAGCAGGTTGACAGGGTTAGAGACCCAGTACTTC | TRBV5-6 | TRBD1 | TRBJ2-5 | NA
CASSLTSGSSRTSYEQYF | TGTGCCAGCAGCTTGACTAGCGGGAGTAGTCGGACCTCCTACGAGCAGTACTTC | TRBV5-5 | TRBD2 | TRBJ2-7 | once
CASSPRDASYEQYF | TGCGCCAGCAGCCCCCGGGACGCTTCCTACGAGCAGTACTTC | TRBV4-1 | NA | TRBJ2-7 | NA
CASSLERTSGSEQYF | TGTGCCAGCAGCTTAGAGAGGACTAGCGGGAGCGAGCAGTACTTC | TRBV11-2 | TRBD2 | TRBJ2-7 | NA
CASSPYREHYNEQFF | TGTGCCAGCAGCCCTTATAGGGAGCACTACAATGAGCAGTTCTTC | TRBV4-2 | NA | TRBJ2-1 | NA
CASSLLGGSPRETQYF | TGTGCCAGCAGCTTACTCGGCGGATCCCCGAGGGAGACCCAGTACTTC | TRBV7-8 | NA | TRBJ2-5 | NA
CASGLGLAGARYEQYF | TGTGCTAGTGGTTTAGGGCTAGCGGGAGCCCGCTACGAGCAGTACTTC | TRBV12-5 | TRBD2 | TRBJ2-7 | NA
CASSSPGQGGTQYF | TGTGCCAGCAGCTCTCCGGGACAGGGGGGGACCCAGTACTTC | TRBV7-2 | TRBD1 | TRBJ2-5 | once
CSARLSYEQYF | TGCAGTGCTAGACTATCCTACGAGCAGTACTTC | TRBV20-1 | NA | TRBJ2-7 | few
CASSRTPAYYNEQFF | TGCGCCAGCTCCAGGACTCCGGCATACTACAATGAGCAGTTCTTC | TRBV5-1 | NA | TRBJ2-1 | NA
CASIGRASNEQFF | TGTGCCAGTATCGGGAGGGCCAGCAATGAGCAGTTCTTC | TRBV19 | TRBD2 | TRBJ2-1 | NA